The TCR beta chain under discussion was sequenced for a study of cytotoxic CD8 clonotypes in ibrutinib-treated CLL. Method: immunoSEQ multiplex PCR; TCRdb's copy keeps in-frame clones and lacks some. In the table there are approximately 140,000 clones, about 80% of which are singletons. The CDR3 totals 12 residues. The germline CDR1 and CDR2 sequences are SGHAT and FQNNGV. V lost 6 bases and J lost 6, with 9 bases in between. The receptor's source is a human donor with chronic lymphocytic leukemia. Sequenced material: PBMCs, taken after 12 months of ibrutinib treatment. The chain couples TRBV11-2 to TRBJ1-5; D perhaps matches TRBD1 (5 bases). DNA of the CDR3: TGTGCCAGCAGTCTGCAGGGTCAGCCCCAGCATTTT. Translated, it gives CASSLQGQPQHF.